This T cell receptor beta chain is from a study of blood T cell repertoires in COVID-19 (dated by TCRdb to the early 2020s). With regard to the full study: Samples from collaborators originated in the United States, Italy and Spain and spanned both the acute and convalescent phases of COVID-19. The prospective study material was composed of cDNA or gDNA derived from T cells, B-cell-depleted T cells, or PBMCs. The dataset comprised deeply sampled blood TCRbeta repertoires from subjects exposed to, actively infected with, or recovered from COVID-19. A freely available public database, intended as a resource for researchers studying the immune response to SARS-CoV-2, is where the repertoires were released. Samples were obtained from the ongoing ImmuneRACE study (first 160 participants) and from over 1,000 subjects provided by 6 global collaborators. A de-identified subject ID, COVID-19 status, age in years and sex were almost always included in the sample metadata. Where HLA class I and class II types were available, the types were taken from metadata supplied by the sample provider, not from assay-based typing. Paper-wide results and their limitations: The quantity of clinical and demographic metadata differed by source and by participant and was supplied without curation.

Whole blood was collected in K2EDTA tubes by collaborating institutions according to the institutions' own protocols. Collaborator samples were shipped for TCRbeta analysis as frozen whole blood, isolated PBMCs, or DNA extracted from either sample type. The immunoSEQ Assay, a bias-controlled multiplex PCR, was used to amplify TCRbeta CDR3 regions from genomic DNA. The study's processing was this. The number of nucleated cells in each sample was estimated by amplification of reference gene primers within the assay. Sequence reads were collapsed and filtered to measure the absolute abundance of every unique TCRbeta CDR3 rearrangement. Productive Simpson clonality was computed per sample as the square root of Simpson's diversity index over productive rearrangements. The table was pulled from immuneACCESS by TCRdb, which kept in-frame rearrangements only. Such tables lose some clones; where checked, under half of the loss comes from unresolved V genes, and the rest has no known cause. V and J calls and clone size are copied from that table; D and trimming were computed from the DNA. Present in this sample are roughly 230,000 clones, more than 75% of which were seen just once. The ten largest account for about 0.93% of the sample.

In regard to this clone: There is no known antigen for this receptor. Base quality data are lacking; no much larger clone is found one base away.

The germline V gene yields SGHTA for CDR1 and FQGNSA for CDR2. The CDR3 contains 16 residues, cysteine and phenylalanine counted. CDR3 DNA only is kept here, 48 bases in frame from base 1. The germline V and J ends show losses of 1 base and 1 base respectively, and no gene match explains 5 bases of the junction. The sequencing input was peripheral blood. The rearranged segments are TRBV7-2 and TRBJ2-7; a stretch of 9 junction bases matches TRBD2. This TCR was sampled from a man aged 35-49 years with acute or convalescent COVID-19. At the DNA level, the sequence is TGTGCCAGCAGCTTAGGGCTAGCGGGGCGATCCTACGAGCAGTACTTC. This yields the protein CASSLGLAGRSYEQYF.